The 9 T cell receptor beta chains below all came from one sample that was sequenced in a study of response to subunit inactivated influenza vaccine. TCRdb re-analysed the RT-PCR reads in MiXCR, keeping a single row per CDR3 protein. The sample yields fewer than 250,000 distinct CDR3 sequences, approximately 15% seen once. The source material was CD8+ T cells sorted from PBMCs, sampled 5 days after vaccination. The receptors derive from a man aged 50-59 years who received an inactivated influenza vaccine.

As concerns this clonotype: One base away lies a much larger clone, so this may be a sequencing read error. The gene calls are TRBV9 and TRBJ2-1; D possibly corresponds to TRBD1 (5 bases). The CDR3 is made up of 12 amino acids. Looked up from germline, CDR1 is SGDLS and CDR2 is YYNGEE. The CDR3 reads CTSSVDWTEQFF. CDR3 nucleotides: TGTACCAGCAGCGTAGATTGGACAGAGCAGTTCTTC.

This clonotype has a handful of counts. V gene TRBV20-1 combines with J gene TRBJ2-4; weak D call: TRBD2 (7 bases). Trimming left V 0 bases short and J 1 base short, with 13 bases between. Germline CDR1 and CDR2: DFQATT and SNEGSKA (reference sequence). This CDR3 has 16 residues. The CDR3, as DNA: TGCAGTGCTAGAGAAGGGGGGGGCGCGGCCAAAAACATTCAGTACTTC. Amino acid sequence: CSAREGGGAAKNIQYF.

In its sample, this clonotype was seen many times. V and J are TRBV20-1 and TRBJ2-1; D perhaps matches TRBD1 (7 bases). The CDR3 totals 17 residues. V was pared by 6 bases and J by 2 bases, with 23 bases between. Per germline, CDR1 DFQATT and CDR2 SNEGSKA (reference sequence). CDR3 coding DNA: TGCAGTGCACATCCTCCTATACAGGGGAGGACCTACAATGAGCAGTTCTTC. This gives the protein CSAHPPIQGRTYNEQFF.

This clonotype has a handful of counts. V usage is TRBV7-1 and J usage is TRBJ2-3, with 8 bases aligning to TRBD2. TRBV7-1 is treated as an ORF (open reading frame) with a function not yet certain. CDR3 length equals 24 residues. V was pared by 3 bases and J by 6 bases, with 35 bases of the junction left unmatched. CDR3 in amino acids: CASSSVPPSHPSGRAGGHQDTQYF. The CDR3 DNA is TGTGCCAGCAGCTCCGTACCCCCGTCGCACCCATCGGGAAGGGCGGGAGGACACCAGGATACGCAGTATTTT.

For this clonotype: A junction boundary mismatches the germline segment, possibly from a read error. The chain has TRBV7-2 and TRBJ2-3; 8 bases are shared with TRBD1. From germline, CDR1 is SGHTA and CDR2 FQGNSA. The CDR3 loop spans 16 amino acids. CDR3 sequence reads: CAISFLGQGALDTQYF. The DNA for the CDR3 is TGTGCCATCAGCTTTTTGGGCCAGGGGGCTTTAGATACGCAGTATTTT.

The table lists this clonotype with many counts. The genes are TRBV4-1 and TRBJ1-5; D gene unclear. CDR3 length: 14 residues. Trimming cost V 1 base and J 6 bases, with 10 bases left between them. Per germline, CDR1 MGHRA and CDR2 YSYEKL. The CDR3, as DNA: TGCGCCAGCAGCCAAGTAGAGGGTTCTCAGCCCCAGCATTTT. The encoded protein is CASSQVEGSQPQHF.

CDR3 residues: CASSSTGDTGELFF. The CDR3 DNA sequence: TGTGCCAGCAGTTCGACAGGGGACACCGGGGAGCTGTTTTTT. The V call is TRBV6-2 or TRBV6-3, the J call TRBJ2-2; 8 bases are a match to TRBD1. The CDR3 loop spans 14 amino acids. Per germline, CDR1 MNHEY and CDR2 SVGEGT. J gave up 3 bases and V 4 bases, and 1 base lay outside the gene matches.

The J gene is TRBJ2-5, the V gene TRBV7-9; D not certain. CDR1 and CDR2 from the germline V gene are SEHNR and FQNEAQ (reference sequence). Trimming cost V 1 base and J 1 base, with 7 bases left between them. CDR3 length: 14 residues. CDR3 loop: CASSLGQLQETQYF. The CDR3 bases are TGTGCCAGCAGCTTAGGGCAGCTCCAAGAGACCCAGTACTTC.

This clonotype has a handful of counts. CDR3 in amino acids: CASSPAQGPNTEAFF. CDR3 coding DNA: TGTGCCAGCAGCCCGGCACAGGGACCTAACACTGAAGCTTTCTTT. V usage is TRBV7-9 and J usage is TRBJ1-1, with TRBD1 as a possible D gene (6 bases). Germline CDR1 is SEHNR and CDR2 is FQNEAQ (reference sequence). Trimming took off 5 bases at V and 2 bases at J, with 15 bases between the two ends. The length of the CDR3 is 15 residues.